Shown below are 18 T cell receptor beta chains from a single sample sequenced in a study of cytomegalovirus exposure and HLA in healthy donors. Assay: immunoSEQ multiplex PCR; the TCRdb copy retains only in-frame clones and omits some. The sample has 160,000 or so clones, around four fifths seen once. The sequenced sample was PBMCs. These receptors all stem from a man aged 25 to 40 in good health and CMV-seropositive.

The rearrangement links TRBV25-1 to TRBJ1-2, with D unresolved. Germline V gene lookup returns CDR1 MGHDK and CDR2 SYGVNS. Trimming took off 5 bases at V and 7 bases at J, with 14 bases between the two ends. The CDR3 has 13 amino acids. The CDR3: CASSRRSGSGYTF. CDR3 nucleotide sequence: TGTGCCAGCAGTCGACGGTCGGGGAGTGGCTACACCTTC.

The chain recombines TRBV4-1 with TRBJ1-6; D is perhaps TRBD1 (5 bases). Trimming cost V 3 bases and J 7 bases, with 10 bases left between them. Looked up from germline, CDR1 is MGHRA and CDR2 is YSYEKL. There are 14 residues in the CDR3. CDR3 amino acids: CASSHEWGNSPLHF. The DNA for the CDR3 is TGCGCCAGCAGCCATGAGTGGGGCAATTCACCCCTCCACTTT.

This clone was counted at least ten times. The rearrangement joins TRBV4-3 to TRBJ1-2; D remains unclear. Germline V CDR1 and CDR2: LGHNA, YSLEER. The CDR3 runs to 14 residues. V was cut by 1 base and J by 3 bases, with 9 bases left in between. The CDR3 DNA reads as TGCGCCAGCAGCCAAGGAGACTTCGACTATGGCTACACCTTC. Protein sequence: CASSQGDFDYGYTF.

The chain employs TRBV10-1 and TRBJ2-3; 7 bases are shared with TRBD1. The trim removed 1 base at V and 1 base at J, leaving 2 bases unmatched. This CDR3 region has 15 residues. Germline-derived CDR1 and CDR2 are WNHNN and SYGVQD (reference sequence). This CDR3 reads CASSEFGQGTDTQYF. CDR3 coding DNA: TGCGCCAGCAGTGAGTTTGGACAGGGCACAGATACGCAGTATTTT.

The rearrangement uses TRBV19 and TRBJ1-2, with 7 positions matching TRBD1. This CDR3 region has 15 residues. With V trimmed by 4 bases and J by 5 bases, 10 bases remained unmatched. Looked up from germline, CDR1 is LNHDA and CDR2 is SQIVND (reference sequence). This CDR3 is CASSKRQGPLYGYTF. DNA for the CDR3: TGTGCCAGTAGTAAACGACAGGGACCTCTTTATGGCTACACCTTC.

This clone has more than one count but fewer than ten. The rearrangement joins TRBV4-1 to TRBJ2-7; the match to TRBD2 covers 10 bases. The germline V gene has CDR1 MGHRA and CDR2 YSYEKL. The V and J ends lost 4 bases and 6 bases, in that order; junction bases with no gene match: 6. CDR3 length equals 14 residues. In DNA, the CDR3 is TGCGCCAGCAGCCCGGGACTAGCGCCGCTCGAGCAGTACTTC. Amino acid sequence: CASSPGLAPLEQYF.

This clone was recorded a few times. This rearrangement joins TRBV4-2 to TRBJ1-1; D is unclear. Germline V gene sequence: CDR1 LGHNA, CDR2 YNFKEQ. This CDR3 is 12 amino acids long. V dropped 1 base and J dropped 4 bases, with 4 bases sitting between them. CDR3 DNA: TGTGCCAGCAGCCAAGCCAGCACTGAAGCTTTCTTT. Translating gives CASSQASTEAFF.

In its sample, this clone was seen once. The CDR3 is CASSPGARGYQETQYF. CDR3 in DNA: TGTGCCAGCAGCCCCGGGGCCAGGGGGTACCAAGAGACCCAGTACTTC. The chain couples TRBV5-4 to TRBJ2-5, with TRBD1 identical over 7 bases. Per germline, CDR1 SGHNT and CDR2 YYREEE (reference sequence). The CDR3 extends over 16 amino acids. V lost 4 bases and J lost 0; bases outside the gene matches: 9.

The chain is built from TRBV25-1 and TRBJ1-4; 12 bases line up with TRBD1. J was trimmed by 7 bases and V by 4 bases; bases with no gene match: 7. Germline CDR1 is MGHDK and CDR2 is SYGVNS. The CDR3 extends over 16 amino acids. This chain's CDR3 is CASSVPGTGGREKLFF. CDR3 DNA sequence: TGTGCCAGCAGTGTCCCCGGGACAGGGGGCCGTGAAAAACTGTTTTTT.

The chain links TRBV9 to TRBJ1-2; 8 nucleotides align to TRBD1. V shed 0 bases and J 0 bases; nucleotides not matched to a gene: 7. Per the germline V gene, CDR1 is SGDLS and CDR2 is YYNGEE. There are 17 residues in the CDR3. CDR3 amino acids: CASSVVPGGNSNYGYTF. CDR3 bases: TGTGCCAGCAGCGTAGTGCCAGGGGGCAATTCTAACTATGGCTACACCTTC.

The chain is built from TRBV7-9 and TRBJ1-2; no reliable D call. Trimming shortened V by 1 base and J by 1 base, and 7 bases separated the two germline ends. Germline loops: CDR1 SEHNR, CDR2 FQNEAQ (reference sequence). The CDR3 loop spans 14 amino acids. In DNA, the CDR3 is TGTGCCAGCAGCTTAGGGGAGGGTAACTATGGCTACACCTTC. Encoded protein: CASSLGEGNYGYTF.

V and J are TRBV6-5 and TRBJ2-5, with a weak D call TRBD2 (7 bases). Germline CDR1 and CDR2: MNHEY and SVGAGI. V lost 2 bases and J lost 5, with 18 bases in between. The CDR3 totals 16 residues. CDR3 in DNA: TGTGCCAGCAGTTACGCCGGCGGGGGCCTAGGGGAGACCCAGTACTTC. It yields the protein CASSYAGGGLGETQYF.

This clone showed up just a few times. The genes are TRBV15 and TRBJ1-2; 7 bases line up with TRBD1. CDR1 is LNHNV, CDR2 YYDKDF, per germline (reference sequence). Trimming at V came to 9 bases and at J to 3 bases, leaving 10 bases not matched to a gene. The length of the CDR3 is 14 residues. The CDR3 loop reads CATLSTGKHYGYTF. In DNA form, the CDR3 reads TGTGCCACTCTATCGACAGGGAAGCACTATGGCTACACCTTC. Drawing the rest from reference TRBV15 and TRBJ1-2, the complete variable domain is DAMVIQNPRYQVTQFGKPVTLSCSQTLNHNVMYWYQQKSSQAPKLLFHYYDKDFNNEADTPDNFQSRRPNTSFCFLDIRSPGLGDTAMYLCATLSTGKHYGYTFGSGTRLTVV.

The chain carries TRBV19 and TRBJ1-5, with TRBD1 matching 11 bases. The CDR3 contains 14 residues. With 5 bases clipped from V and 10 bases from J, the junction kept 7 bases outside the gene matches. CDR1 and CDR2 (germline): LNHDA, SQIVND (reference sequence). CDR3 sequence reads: CASSAGTGGLPQHF. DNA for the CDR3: TGTGCCAGTAGTGCGGGGACAGGGGGTCTTCCCCAGCATTTT.

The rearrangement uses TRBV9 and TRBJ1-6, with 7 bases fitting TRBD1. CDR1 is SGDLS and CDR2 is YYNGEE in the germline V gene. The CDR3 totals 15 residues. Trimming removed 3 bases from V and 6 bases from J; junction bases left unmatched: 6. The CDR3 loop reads CASSGQGQPNSPLHF. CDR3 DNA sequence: TGTGCCAGCAGCGGTCAGGGACAGCCTAATTCACCCCTCCACTTT.

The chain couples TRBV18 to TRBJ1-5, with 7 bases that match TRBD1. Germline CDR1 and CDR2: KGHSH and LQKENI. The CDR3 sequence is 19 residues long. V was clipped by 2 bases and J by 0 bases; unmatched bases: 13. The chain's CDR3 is CASSPSAGTEAYSNQPQHF. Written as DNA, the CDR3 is TGTGCCAGCTCACCATCCGCCGGGACAGAAGCTTATAGCAATCAGCCCCAGCATTTT.

The CDR3, as DNA: TGTGCCAGCAGCTTAAGGCCAGGGGGCGGACCCTACGAGCAGTACTTC. Its translation: CASSLRPGGGPYEQYF. The rearrangement joins TRBV7-2 to TRBJ2-7; 8 nucleotides agree with TRBD1. Unmatched junction bases numbered 8, after V lost 2 bases and J lost 2 bases. Germline V CDR1 and CDR2: SGHTA, FQGNSA. The CDR3 consists of 16 residues.

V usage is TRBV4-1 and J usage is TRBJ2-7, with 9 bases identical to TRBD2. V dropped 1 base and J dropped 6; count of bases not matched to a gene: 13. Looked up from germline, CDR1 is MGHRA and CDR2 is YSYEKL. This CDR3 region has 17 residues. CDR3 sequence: CASSQGRLAGREAEQYF. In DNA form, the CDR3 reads TGCGCCAGCAGCCAAGGGAGGCTAGCGGGGAGAGAGGCCGAGCAGTACTTC.